The following is a TCR beta chain sequence with its context. The antigen is not known. Sequencing used cDNA as its template, made by extracting RNA and reverse transcribing it. Repertoires were generated with immunoSEQ multiplex PCR, while TCRdb's copy carries only in-frame clones and drops some. This table has 120,000 or so clones, approximately 58% appearing once. Alopecia areata patients had lesional scalp punch biopsies and peripheral blood taken from them. The entry originates in a study of CD8+ T cells in alopecia areata. Study summary: In an open-label trial, patients got 5 to 10 mg tofacitinib twice daily. Study conclusions and caveats: Scalp sequencing captures resident alphabeta T cells of normal skin too.

The ends lost 5 bases at V and 0 bases at J; junction bases unmatched: 11. CDR3 length equals 18 residues. The V gene's germline CDR1 is SGHTA and CDR2 FQGNSA. The rearrangement links TRBV7-2 to TRBJ2-1, with 9 nucleotides matching TRBD2. The receptor comes from a human donor with alopecia areata. Sample: CD4+ T cells sorted from blood, taken at week 0. The CDR3 spells CASSREGRLADSYNEQFF. CDR3 nucleotide sequence: TGTGCCAGCAGCCGGGAGGGGAGACTAGCGGACTCCTACAATGAGCAGTTCTTC.